A selection of T cell receptor beta chains follows, all from one sample in a study of T cell changes during pregnancy in multiple sclerosis. TCRdb's copy holds only in-frame clones and misses some; the assay was immunoSEQ multiplex PCR. Of tens of thousands of clones listed, more than 85% are singletons. The sequenced sample was CD4+ T cells from peripheral blood mononuclear cells, obtained after pregnancy. These receptors all come from a female donor with multiple sclerosis, enrolled in a pregnancy study. Each CDR3 is given with its conserved first and last residue. The D gene is left open where the match is weak. Clone size is stated in some rows and not others, as once, few, many or a class when expanded.

v_gene	abundance	d_gene	j_gene	CDR3nt	CDR3aa
TRBV2	-	-	TRBJ1-5	TGTGCCAGCAGTGTGAGCAGGGTAGATCAGCCCCAGCATTTT	CASSVSRVDQPQHF
TRBV5-1	-	TRBD2	TRBJ2-7	TGCGCCAGCAGCTCTCTAGCGGGAGTTGAGTACGAGCAGTACTTC	CASSSLAGVEYEQYF
TRBV19	-	TRBD1	TRBJ1-1	TGTGCCAGTAGCCGGCGGGACAGGGGGCGAATGAACACTGAAGCTTTCTTT	CASSRRDRGRMNTEAFF
TRBV7-2	-	TRBD1	TRBJ1-5	TGTGCCAGCAGCTTTAACCAGGGGGAAAGCAATCAGCCCCAGCATTTT	CASSFNQGESNQPQHF
TRBV2	-	-	TRBJ2-2	TGTGCCAGCAGTGCCCCCGGGAGCACCGGGGAGCTGTTTTTT	CASSAPGSTGELFF
TRBV16	-	-	TRBJ1-2	TGTGCCAGCAGCCAATCGGCGGGTAACTATGGCTACACCTTC	CASSQSAGNYGYTF
TRBV30	once	TRBD1	TRBJ1-1	TGTGCCTGGAGTGTAGGGACAGACACTGAAGCTTTCTTT	CAWSVGTDTEAFF
TRBV28	-	-	TRBJ2-7	TGTGCCAGCGGGCACAGGCTCAGCCGCTCCTACGAGCAGTACTTC	CASGHRLSRSYEQYF
TRBV5-1	-	TRBD2	TRBJ2-7	TGCGCCAGCAGCCGCCAGCATCGGGAGGGCTTCTACGAGCAGTACTTC	CASSRQHREGFYEQYF
TRBV9	-	-	TRBJ2-5	TGTGCCAGCAGCGTAGGCCAGGGAGGAGGGCAAGAGACCCAGTACTTC	CASSVGQGGGQETQYF
TRBV19	-	TRBD2	TRBJ2-3	TGTGCCAGTAGTGCCGGGACTAGCTGGAATACGCAGTATTTT	CASSAGTSWNTQYF
TRBV9	-	TRBD1	TRBJ1-2	TGTGCCAGCAGCGTCTCCCTGCGGACAGGGGAAGGCTATGGCTACACCTTC	CASSVSLRTGEGYGYTF
TRBV6-4	-	TRBD1	TRBJ1-1	TGTGCCAGCAGCAGGGATCAACAGGGGGAAGCTTTCTTT	CASSRDQQGEAFF
TRBV6-4	-	-	TRBJ2-3	TGTGCCAGCAGTGCCTCCGTTAGCACAGATACGCAGTATTTT	CASSASVSTDTQYF
TRBV11-2	few	-	TRBJ2-2	TGTGCCAGCAGCCTGACAGGGAGGACCGGGGAGCTGTTTTTT	CASSLTGRTGELFF
TRBV7-9	few	TRBD1	TRBJ1-1	TGTGCCAGCAGCCTTAGGACAGGGCCCCCTCCTGAAGCTTTCTTT	CASSLRTGPPPEAFF
TRBV27	-	-	TRBJ1-5	TGTGCCAGCAGTTTACTTAGCAATCAGCCCCAGCATTTT	CASSLLSNQPQHF
TRBV6-1	once	TRBD1	TRBJ1-4	TGTGCCAGCAGTTTCGGGGACAGTAATGAAAAACTGTTTTTT	CASSFGDSNEKLFF
TRBV6-1	-	-	TRBJ2-7	TGTGCCAGCACTACATCGGGTATTCCCTACGAGCAGTACTTC	CASTTSGIPYEQYF
TRBV28	-	TRBD2	TRBJ2-1	TGTGCCAGCAGCCCCGGGGGGCTAGCGGGAGGGCCCAATGAGCAGTTCTTC	CASSPGGLAGGPNEQFF
TRBV11-2	-	TRBD2	TRBJ2-1	TGTGCCAGCAGCTTGTCACTAGCGGGTAATGAGCAGTTCTTC	CASSLSLAGNEQFF
TRBV10-2	-	TRBD1	TRBJ2-7	TGCGCCAGCAGTGTTCGACAGGGGGGTTCCTACGAGCAGTACTTC	CASSVRQGGSYEQYF
TRBV2	-	-	TRBJ2-4	TGTGCCAGCAGTGAAGTTGGAGGACTGGCCAAAAACATTCAGTACTTC	CASSEVGGLAKNIQYF
TRBV28	-	TRBD1	TRBJ1-2	TGTGCCAGCAGTTTATTGCAGGGGGCCACCTATGGCTACACCTTC	CASSLLQGATYGYTF
TRBV28	-	TRBD2	TRBJ2-5	TGTGCCAGCAGTGCGGGGGGGTCCTTATGGACCCAGTACTTC	CASSAGGSLWTQYF
TRBV19	-	TRBD1	TRBJ2-7	TGTGCCAGTAAGCGGACAGGGAACTCCTACGAGCAGTACTTC	CASKRTGNSYEQYF
TRBV2	-	-	TRBJ1-4	TGTGCCAGCAGTGACATTCAGGGGACTAATGAAAAACTGTTTTTT	CASSDIQGTNEKLFF
TRBV7-2	-	-	TRBJ2-5	TGTGCCAGCAGCGAAACGGGACATAAAGAGACCCAGTACTTC	CASSETGHKETQYF
TRBV5-6	-	TRBD2	TRBJ2-1	TGTGCCAGCAGCTTGGGGGTACCGGGACTAGCGGTCAATGAGCAGTTCTTC	CASSLGVPGLAVNEQFF
TRBV10-3	-	TRBD1	TRBJ2-6	TGTGCCATCAGTGAGTCGATGGGACAGGGTGGCTCTGGGGCCAACGTCCTGACTTTC	CAISESMGQGGSGANVLTF
TRBV6-5	once	TRBD1	TRBJ1-5	TGTGCCAGCAGTATGGACGGACAGGCTTATCAGCCCCAGCATTTT	CASSMDGQAYQPQHF
TRBV29-1	-	-	TRBJ2-3	TGCAGCGTTGCGGGACTTTTAATCACAGATACGCAGTATTTT	CSVAGLLITDTQYF
TRBV28	once	-	TRBJ2-6	TGTGCCAGCCTACCTGGAGGTTGGTCTGGGGCCAACGTCCTGACTTTC	CASLPGGWSGANVLTF